This note documents a single TCR beta chain sequence. Its cognate antigen is unknown. This record belongs to a study of vaccination effects on CD4 cells after COVID-19. For the study at large: A few convalescent patients underwent early and late post-vaccination sampling. Post-vaccine draws lagged the second dose by a median of 72 days.

The CDR3 is 15 residues long. Germline V gene data show CDR1 as SGDLS and CDR2 as YYNGEE. Deletions cut 0 bases from V and 1 base from J, with 7 bases between. Once cultured for approximately 10 days, the cells underwent separation to obtain CD4+ T cells. PCR confirmed that the person was infected with SARS-CoV-2 between March and December 2020. As their vaccination, participants received two doses of either BNT162b2 or mRNA-1273. Here immunoSEQ multiplex PCR was the method, and the copy in TCRdb shows in-frame clones only, minus some. The sample lists 45,000 to 55,000 clones, under 85% occurring once.

This sequence joins TRBV9 and TRBJ2-2; no reliable D call. The sample in question was CD4+ T cells from PBMCs cultured without peptide, obtained after COVID-19 vaccination. The TCR was taken from a human donor who had a prior SARS-CoV-2 infection. CDR3 sequence (DNA): TGTGCCAGCAGCGTAGCTCCCCGGAACACCGGGGAGCTGTTTTTT. It specifies CASSVAPRNTGELFF.